The 19 T cell receptor beta chains given below trace back to one sample, sequenced in a study of blood T cells in healthy people across ages. Primed by a sample-barcoded 5' primer and a J-beta primer mix, a second PCR proceeded for about 6 to 11 cycles. TCRdb reanalysed the 5' RACE reads using MiXCR and keeps one entry per CDR3 protein. The top ten hold about 18% of the sample, which has around 870,000 distinct CDR3 sequences, less than 35% seen once. The specimen was blood. The receptors derive from a woman of 80 years or more in good health.

To note about this clonotype: This may be a read error, as it is one base from a much larger clone. The chain combines TRBV28 with TRBJ2-3; 7 nucleotides align to TRBD2. The CDR3 has 15 amino acids. CDR1 is MDHEN and CDR2 is SYDVKM in the germline V gene. This CDR3 is CAGSSGGGSTDTQYF. The CDR3 DNA sequence: TGTGCCGGCAGTTCGGGCGGGGGTAGCACAGATACGCAGTATTTT.

The CDR3 DNA is TGTGCCAGCAGCACTGACACGTTTCGTGAAAAACTGTTTTTT. Translated: CASSTDTFREKLFF. This chain connects TRBV7-9 to TRBJ1-4; D unresolved. The germline V and J ends were trimmed by 5 bases and 7 bases, with 14 bases remaining between them. Germline V CDR1 and CDR2: SEHNR, FQNEAQ (reference sequence). CDR3 length: 14 residues.

For this clonotype: This may be a read error, as it is one base from a much larger clone. V gene TRBV20-1 combines with J gene TRBJ2-1; D may be TRBD2 (6 bases). Deletions cut 0 bases from V and 0 bases from J, with 9 bases between. The CDR3 sequence is 15 residues long. Germline lookup yields CDR1 DFQATT and CDR2 SNEGSKA (reference sequence). Here the CDR3 DNA reads TGCAGTGCTAGAGAGTCCGGGGGCTCCTACAATGAGCAGTTCTTC. The encoded protein is CSARESGGSYNEQFF.

V gene TRBV13 combines with J gene TRBJ2-7; 7 bases are shared with TRBD1. The end of the DNA is better explained by TRBJ2-5, so the J call may be wrong. The CDR3 spans 15 residues. CDR1 is PRHDT, CDR2 FYEKMQ, per germline (reference sequence). The CDR3 region has the DNA TGTGCCAGCAGCTTAGGGACAGGGAAAATGAAGACCCAGTACTTC. Protein sequence: CASSLGTGKMKTQYF.

This clonotype was seen a few times. A much larger clone lies one base from this, so it may be a read error. The chain is built from TRBV20-1 and TRBJ2-4; TRBD1 matches 7 bases. The ends lost 3 bases at V and 13 bases at J; junction bases unmatched: 15. The CDR3 runs to 14 residues. Germline V gives CDR1 DFQATT, CDR2 SNEGSKA (reference sequence). The CDR3 DNA sequence: TGCAGTGCTAGGATGACAGGGTTGGTCGGCGGGCAGTACTTC. Its translation: CSARMTGLVGGQYF.

For this clonotype: The junction departs from the called germline gene at one end, perhaps through a read error. V gene TRBV6-2 or TRBV6-3 combines with J gene TRBJ2-1; D is unclear. The CDR3 length is 16 residues. Germline V gene data show CDR1 as MNHEY and CDR2 as SVGEGT. The chain's CDR3 is CASSYSMAESSYERFF. The CDR3 nucleotides read TGTGCCAGCAGTTACTCGATGGCGGAGTCCTCCTACGAGCGGTTCTTC.

This clonotype was picked up many times. The chain employs TRBV7-9 and TRBJ1-2, with D uncertain. This CDR3 comprises 14 residues. V lost 4 bases and J lost 3, with 12 bases in between. CDR1 is SEHNR, CDR2 FQNEAQ, per germline (reference sequence). The CDR3 DNA follows: TGTGCCAGCAGCTCATTAAGGCGGGACTATGGCTACACCTTC. It yields the protein CASSSLRRDYGYTF.

The chain couples TRBV6-6 to TRBJ1-1; no clear D. Trimming removed 6 bases from V and 3 bases from J, with 11 bases in between. This CDR3 contains 13 residues. Germline loops: CDR1 MNHNY, CDR2 SVGAGI (reference sequence). Here the CDR3 reads CASSKVSDTEAFF. The CDR3 DNA sequence: TGTGCCAGCAGCAAGGTTTCAGACACTGAAGCTTTCTTT.

Only a few counts were recorded for this clonotype. This sequence joins TRBV28 and TRBJ2-3; D tentatively fits TRBD1 or TRBD2 (6 bases each). CDR1 MDHEN and CDR2 SYDVKM come from the germline V gene. CDR3 length: 14 residues. The ends were cut back, 8 bases at V and 5 bases at J, with 17 bases in the middle. The CDR3 bases are TGTGCCAGCTCGAGGGGGGCTACACGAGATACGCAGTATTTT. Translated: CASSRGATRDTQYF.

As for this clonotype: Being one base from a much bigger clone, this may be a read error. This chain uses TRBV29-1 with TRBJ2-1, with 14 nucleotides matching TRBD2. The CDR3 runs 16 residues. V gave up 2 bases and J gave up 8 bases; unmatched junction bases: 8. The germline V gene has CDR1 SQVTM and CDR2 ANQGSEA. CDR3 in amino acids: CSVEILTSGGAYEQFF. The CDR3 region has the DNA TGCAGCGTTGAAATTTTGACTAGCGGGGGGGCCTATGAGCAGTTCTTC.

This clonotype occurred many times. The chain has TRBV20-1 and TRBJ1-2; D unclear. V was shortened by 6 bases and J by 6 bases, with 11 bases between the two germline ends. Germline V lookup: CDR1 DFQATT, CDR2 SNEGSKA (reference sequence). The CDR3 has 11 amino acids. The CDR3 bases are TGCAGTGCCTCTGCCCCGGATGGCTACACCTTC. It encodes CSASAPDGYTF.

This clonotype was detected many times. At one of its ends the junction is not consistent with the germline gene, which may arise from a read error. The rearrangement joins TRBV5-1 to TRBJ2-7; perhaps D is TRBD1 or TRBD2 (5 bases each). Germline V gives CDR1 SGHRS, CDR2 YFSETQ. The CDR3 extends over 13 amino acids. CDR3 region: CASSLTGPYEQYF. The CDR3 DNA reads as TGTGCCAGCAGCCTGACGGGACCCTACGAGCAGTACTTC.

For this clonotype: Just one base apart from a much larger clone, this may be a read error. The chain couples TRBV7-2 to TRBJ2-1; D unresolved. The CDR3 extends over 11 amino acids. CDR1 is SGHTA, CDR2 FQGNSA, per germline. CDR3: CASSLTDKQLF. CDR3 coding DNA: TGTGCCAGCAGCTTAACTGACAAGCAGCTCTTC.

This clonotype was observed at least ten times. This chain joins TRBV10-3 and TRBJ1-2; 7 nucleotides align to TRBD1. The V gene's germline CDR1 is ENHRY and CDR2 SYGVKD. The CDR3 is made up of 13 amino acids. Trimming removed 6 bases from V and 4 bases from J; junction bases left unmatched: 5. CDR3 coding DNA: TGTGCCATCAGGAGAGGGGGCGGCTATGGCTACACCTTC. Amino acids: CAIRRGGGYGYTF.

On this clonotype itself: A much larger clone differs from this one at a single base, so this may be a read error. The chain links TRBV6-5 to TRBJ2-7; D is perhaps TRBD2 (6 bases). Per germline, CDR1 MNHEY and CDR2 SVGAGI. This CDR3 has 14 residues. The CDR3: CASSYTSSSYERYF. The CDR3 DNA reads TGTGCCAGCAGTTATACTAGCTCCTCCTACGAGCGGTACTTC.

The chain employs TRBV20-1 and TRBJ2-5; D is unresolved. The CDR3 spans 14 residues. V lost 6 bases to trimming and J lost 5 bases, with 19 bases between them. In germline, CDR1 is DFQATT, CDR2 SNEGSKA (reference sequence). CDR3 sequence (DNA): TGCAGTGCCGTACCCCCTTTGGTGGGTGAGACCCAGTACTTC. Residues: CSAVPPLVGETQYF.

In this sample, this clonotype turned up a few times. The rearrangement joins TRBV7-2 to TRBJ1-4; no definite D call. Looked up from germline, CDR1 is SGHTA and CDR2 is FQGNSA. The CDR3 runs to 18 residues. The V end was cut by 1 base, the J end by 8 bases, with 23 bases between. CDR3 residues: CASSLEPPGWEDGEKLFF. CDR3 DNA: TGTGCCAGCAGCTTAGAGCCCCCCGGGTGGGAGGATGGGGAAAAACTGTTTTTT.

Concerning this clonotype itself: A single base separates this from a much larger clone, so it may be a read error. This sequence joins TRBV6-2 or TRBV6-3 and TRBJ2-7; D ambiguous. Germline lookup yields CDR1 MNHEY and CDR2 SVGEGT. The CDR3 spans 13 residues. DNA of the CDR3: TGTACCAGCCACGGTGGGATCTCCTACGAGCAGTACTTC. Translating it yields CTSHGGISYEQYF.

This clonotype appeared many times. The J gene is TRBJ1-2, the V gene TRBV7-2; the D is unclear. Germline CDR1 reads SGHTA; CDR2 reads FQGNSA. CDR3 size: 14 residues. The V gene lost 5 bases and the J gene lost 0 bases, with 10 bases spanning the gap. The CDR3 loop is CASSITRANYGYTF. DNA for the CDR3: TGTGCCAGCAGCATTACCCGAGCTAACTATGGCTACACCTTC.